The T cell receptor beta chain described here comes from a study of shared clonotypes between healthy human individuals. Study-level findings and limits: All-four-donor shared clonotypes had higher generation probabilities than non-shared clonotypes did.

V lost 1 base and J 1 base, leaving 14 bases between the germline ends. The length of the CDR3 is 17 residues. Germline V gene data show CDR1 as MGHRA and CDR2 as YSYEKL. As regards this clone: Its specificity is not known.

The table came from immunoSEQ multiplex PCR; TCRdb's copy has only in-frame clones and leaves some out. The sample lists around 1.4 million clones, roughly 98.5% occurring once. Sequenced input: naive CD4+ T cells sorted from blood. Subset reported: CD45RA+ positively selected. The sequence derives from a young man in good health. The chain recombines TRBV4-1 with TRBJ1-3; a possible D gene is TRBD1 (5 bases). The CDR3 here is CASSQASGGGSGNTIYF. In nucleotides, the CDR3 is TGCGCCAGCAGCCAAGCATCGGGTGGGGGGTCTGGAAACACCATATATTTT.